Described below is a single TCR beta chain sequence and its context. The data derive from a study of OX40 agonist ivuxolimab in advanced cancers. Turning to the study itself: Dose-escalation patients suffered from hepatocellular carcinoma, melanoma, renal cell or head and neck cancer. With a range of roughly 20 to 80, age averaged about 58 years, and around 83% were male.

Repertoires were generated with immunoSEQ multiplex PCR, while TCRdb's copy carries only in-frame clones and drops some. The sample carries 30,000 to 45,000 clones, around 89% recorded once. The CDR3 has 15 residues. Per the germline V gene, CDR1 is MNHNY and CDR2 is SVGAGI (reference sequence). Trimming removed 2 bases at V and 6 bases at J, with 14 bases between. Material: CD4+ or CD8+ T cells sorted from blood, obtained in a trial of the OX40 agonist ivuxolimab. The clonotype was recovered from an adult with an advanced solid tumor such as melanoma, head and neck, liver or kidney cancer. The chain couples TRBV6-6 to TRBJ2-1, with unresolved D. CDR3 amino acids: CASSYSVGQFNEQFF. The CDR3 DNA sequence: TGTGCCAGCAGTTACAGTGTCGGGCAGTTCAATGAGCAGTTCTTC.